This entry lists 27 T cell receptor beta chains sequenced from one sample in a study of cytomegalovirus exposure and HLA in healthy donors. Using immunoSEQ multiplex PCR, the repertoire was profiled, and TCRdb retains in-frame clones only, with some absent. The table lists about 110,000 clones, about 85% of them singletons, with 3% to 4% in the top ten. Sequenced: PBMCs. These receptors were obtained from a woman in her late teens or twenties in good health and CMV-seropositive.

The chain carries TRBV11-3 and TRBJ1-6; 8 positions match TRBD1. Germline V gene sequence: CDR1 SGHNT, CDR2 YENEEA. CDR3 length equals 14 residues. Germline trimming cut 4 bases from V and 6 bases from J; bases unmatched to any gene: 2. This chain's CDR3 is CASSSGQVNSPLHF. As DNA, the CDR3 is TGTGCCAGCAGCTCGGGACAGGTTAATTCACCCCTCCACTTT. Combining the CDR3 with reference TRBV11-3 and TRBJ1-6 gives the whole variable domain EAGVVQSPRYKIIEKKQPVAFWCNPISGHNTLYWYLQNLGQGPELLIRYENEEAVDDSQLPKDRFSAERLKGVDSTLKIQPAELGDSAVYLCASSSGQVNSPLHFGNGTRLTVT.

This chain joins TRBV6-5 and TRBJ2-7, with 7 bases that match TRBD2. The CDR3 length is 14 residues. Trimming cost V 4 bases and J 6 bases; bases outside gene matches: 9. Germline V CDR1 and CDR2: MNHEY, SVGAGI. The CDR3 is CASSLGLEKAEQYF. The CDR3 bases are TGTGCCAGCAGTTTAGGACTAGAAAAGGCCGAGCAGTACTTC.

The CDR3 spells CASGEGEQYF. CDR3 in DNA: TGTGCTAGTGGGGAGGGCGAGCAGTACTTC. The chain recombines TRBV12-5 with TRBJ2-7; possibly TRBD2 for D (6 bases). The V gene lost 6 bases and the J gene lost 6 bases, with 6 bases spanning the gap. Germline CDR1 is LGHNT and CDR2 is FRNRAP. CDR3 size: 10 residues.

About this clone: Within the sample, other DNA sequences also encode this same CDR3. The CDR3 reads CASSSGTGANTEAFF. The CDR3 DNA reads as TGCGCCAGCAGCTCAGGGACAGGGGCGAACACTGAAGCTTTCTTT. The J gene is TRBJ1-1, the V gene TRBV5-1; 10 bases are shared with TRBD1. The ends lost 3 bases at V and 1 base at J; junction bases unmatched: 3. Germline assignment: CDR1 SGHRS and CDR2 YFSETQ. This CDR3 comprises 15 residues.

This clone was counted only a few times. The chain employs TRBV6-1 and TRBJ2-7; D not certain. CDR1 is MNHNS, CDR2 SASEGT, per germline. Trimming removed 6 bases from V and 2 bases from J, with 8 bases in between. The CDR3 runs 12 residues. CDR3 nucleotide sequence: TGTGCCAGCAGAGGAGACCCCTACGAGCAGTACTTC. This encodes CASRGDPYEQYF.

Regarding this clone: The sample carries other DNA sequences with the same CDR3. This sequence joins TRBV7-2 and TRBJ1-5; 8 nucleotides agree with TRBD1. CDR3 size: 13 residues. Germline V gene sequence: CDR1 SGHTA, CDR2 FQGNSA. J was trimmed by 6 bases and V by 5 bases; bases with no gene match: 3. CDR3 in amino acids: CASSLDRGQPQHF. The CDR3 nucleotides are TGTGCCAGCAGCCTCGACAGGGGTCAGCCCCAGCATTTT.

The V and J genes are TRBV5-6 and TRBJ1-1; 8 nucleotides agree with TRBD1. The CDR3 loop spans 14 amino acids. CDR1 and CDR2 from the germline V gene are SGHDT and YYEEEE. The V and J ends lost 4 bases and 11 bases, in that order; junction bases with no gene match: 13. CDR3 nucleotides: TGTGCCAGCAGCCTCGGGACAGGAGCAGGTAGGGCTTTCTTT. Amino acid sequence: CASSLGTGAGRAFF.

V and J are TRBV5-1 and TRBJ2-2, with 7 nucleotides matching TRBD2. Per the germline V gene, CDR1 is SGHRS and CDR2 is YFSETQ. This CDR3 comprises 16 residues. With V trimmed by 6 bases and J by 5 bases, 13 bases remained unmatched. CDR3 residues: CASIAYPGRGTGELFF. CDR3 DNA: TGCGCCAGCATCGCATATCCGGGGCGGGGGACCGGGGAGCTGTTTTTT. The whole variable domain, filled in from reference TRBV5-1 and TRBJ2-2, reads KAGVTQTPRYLIKTRGQQVTLSCSPISGHRSVSWYQQTPGQGLQFLFEYFSETQRNKGNFPGRFSGRQFSNSRSEMNVSTLELGDSALYLCASIAYPGRGTGELFFGEGSRLTVL.

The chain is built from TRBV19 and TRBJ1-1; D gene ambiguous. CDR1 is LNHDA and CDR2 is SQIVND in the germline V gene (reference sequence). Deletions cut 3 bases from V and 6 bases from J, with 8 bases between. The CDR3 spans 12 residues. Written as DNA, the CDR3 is TGTGCCAGTAGTATCGGTGAGGCTGAAGCTTTCTTT. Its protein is CASSIGEAEAFF.

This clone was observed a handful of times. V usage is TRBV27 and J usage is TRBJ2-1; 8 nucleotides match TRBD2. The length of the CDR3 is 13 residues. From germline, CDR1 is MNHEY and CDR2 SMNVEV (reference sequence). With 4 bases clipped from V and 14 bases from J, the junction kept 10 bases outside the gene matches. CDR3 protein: CASSYRAGTREFF. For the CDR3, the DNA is TGTGCCAGCAGTTATCGTGCCGGGACTAGAGAGTTCTTC.

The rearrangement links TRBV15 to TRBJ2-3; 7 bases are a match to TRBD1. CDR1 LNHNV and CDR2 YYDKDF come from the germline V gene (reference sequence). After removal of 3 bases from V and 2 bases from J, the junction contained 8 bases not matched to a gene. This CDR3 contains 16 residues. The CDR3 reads CATSSYRDSDTDTQYF. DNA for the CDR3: TGTGCCACCAGCAGTTACCGGGACAGTGACACAGATACGCAGTATTTT.

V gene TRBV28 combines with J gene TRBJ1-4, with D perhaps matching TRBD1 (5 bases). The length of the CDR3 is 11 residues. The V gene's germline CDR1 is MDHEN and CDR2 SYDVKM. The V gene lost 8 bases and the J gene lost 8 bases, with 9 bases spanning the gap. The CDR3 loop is CASGQIEKLFF. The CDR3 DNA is TGTGCCAGCGGACAAATAGAAAAACTGTTTTTT.

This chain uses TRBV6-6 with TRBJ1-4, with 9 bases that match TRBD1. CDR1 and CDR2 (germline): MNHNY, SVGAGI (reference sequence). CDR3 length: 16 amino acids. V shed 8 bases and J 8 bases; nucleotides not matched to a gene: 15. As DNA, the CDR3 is TGTGCCAGCGCTTCATCTCCAGGGACAGGGCCAGAAAAACTGTTTTTT. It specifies CASASSPGTGPEKLFF.

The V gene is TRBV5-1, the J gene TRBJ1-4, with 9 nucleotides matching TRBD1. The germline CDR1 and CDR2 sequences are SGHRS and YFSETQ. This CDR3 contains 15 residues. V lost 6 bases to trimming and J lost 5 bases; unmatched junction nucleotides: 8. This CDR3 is CASTLAGQGNEKLFF. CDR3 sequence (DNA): TGCGCCAGCACTCTAGCCGGACAGGGGAATGAAAAACTGTTTTTT. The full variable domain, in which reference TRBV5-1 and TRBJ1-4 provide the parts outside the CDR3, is KAGVTQTPRYLIKTRGQQVTLSCSPISGHRSVSWYQQTPGQGLQFLFEYFSETQRNKGNFPGRFSGRQFSNSRSEMNVSTLELGDSALYLCASTLAGQGNEKLFFGSGTQLSVL.

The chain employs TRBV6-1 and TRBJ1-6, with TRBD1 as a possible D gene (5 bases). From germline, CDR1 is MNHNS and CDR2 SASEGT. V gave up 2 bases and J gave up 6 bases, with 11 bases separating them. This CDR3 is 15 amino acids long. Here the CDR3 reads CASSERRDPNSPLHF. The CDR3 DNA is TGTGCCAGCAGTGAACGGAGGGACCCTAATTCACCCCTCCACTTT.

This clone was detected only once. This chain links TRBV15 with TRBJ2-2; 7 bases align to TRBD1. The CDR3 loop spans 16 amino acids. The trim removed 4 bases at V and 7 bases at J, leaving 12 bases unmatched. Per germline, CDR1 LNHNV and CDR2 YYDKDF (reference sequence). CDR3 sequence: CATSKEGTVRGGELFF. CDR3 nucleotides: TGTGCCACCAGCAAAGAAGGGACAGTCCGGGGCGGGGAGCTGTTTTTT.

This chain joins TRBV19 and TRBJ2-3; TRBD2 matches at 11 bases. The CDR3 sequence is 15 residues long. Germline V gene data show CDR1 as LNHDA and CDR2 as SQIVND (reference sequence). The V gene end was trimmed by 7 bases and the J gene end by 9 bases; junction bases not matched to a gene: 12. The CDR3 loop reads CASTLLAGAAGTQYF. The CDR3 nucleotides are TGTGCCAGTACCCTACTAGCGGGGGCCGCCGGCACGCAGTATTTT.

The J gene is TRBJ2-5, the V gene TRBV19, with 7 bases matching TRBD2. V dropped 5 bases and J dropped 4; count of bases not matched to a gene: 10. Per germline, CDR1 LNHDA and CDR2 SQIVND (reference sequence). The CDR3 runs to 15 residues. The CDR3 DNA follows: TGTGCCAGTAGTGCCCCTACGACTAGCACAGAGACCCAGTACTTC. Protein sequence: CASSAPTTSTETQYF.

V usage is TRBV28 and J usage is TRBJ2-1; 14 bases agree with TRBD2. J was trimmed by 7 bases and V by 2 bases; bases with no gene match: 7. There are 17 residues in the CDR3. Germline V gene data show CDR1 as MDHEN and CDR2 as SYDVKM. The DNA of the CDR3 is TGTGCCAGCAGTTTAGGATTATGGACTAGCGGGAGGAATGAGCAGTTCTTC. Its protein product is CASSLGLWTSGRNEQFF.

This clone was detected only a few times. The CDR3 DNA sequence: TGCGCCAGCAGCTTGGCCGGGGGGGAGCTCTACGAGCAGTACTTC. As protein: CASSLAGGELYEQYF. The V call is TRBV5-1, the J call TRBJ2-7, with TRBD2 matching 8 bases. Per the germline V gene, CDR1 is SGHRS and CDR2 is YFSETQ. Losses at the gene ends were 0 bases for V and 3 bases for J; bases not matched to a gene: 5. The CDR3 sequence is 15 residues long.

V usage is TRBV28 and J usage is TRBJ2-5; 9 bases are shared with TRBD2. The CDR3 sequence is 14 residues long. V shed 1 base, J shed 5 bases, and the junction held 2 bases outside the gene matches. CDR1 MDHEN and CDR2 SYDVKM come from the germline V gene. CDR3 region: CASSLSSGGETQYF. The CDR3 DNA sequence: TGTGCCAGCAGTTTATCCAGCGGGGGGGAGACCCAGTACTTC.

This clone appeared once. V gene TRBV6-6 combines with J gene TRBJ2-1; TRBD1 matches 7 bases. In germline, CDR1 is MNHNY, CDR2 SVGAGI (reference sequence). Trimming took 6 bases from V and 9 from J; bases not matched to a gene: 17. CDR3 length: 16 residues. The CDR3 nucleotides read TGTGCCAGCAGCCCCCGGACAGGCTACAATTTCGGTGAGCAGTTCTTC. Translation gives CASSPRTGYNFGEQFF.

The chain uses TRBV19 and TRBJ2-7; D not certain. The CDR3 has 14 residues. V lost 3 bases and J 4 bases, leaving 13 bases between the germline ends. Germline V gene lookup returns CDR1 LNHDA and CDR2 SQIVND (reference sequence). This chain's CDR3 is CASSIGTADYEQYF. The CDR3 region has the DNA TGTGCCAGTAGTATCGGAACAGCTGATTACGAGCAGTACTTC.

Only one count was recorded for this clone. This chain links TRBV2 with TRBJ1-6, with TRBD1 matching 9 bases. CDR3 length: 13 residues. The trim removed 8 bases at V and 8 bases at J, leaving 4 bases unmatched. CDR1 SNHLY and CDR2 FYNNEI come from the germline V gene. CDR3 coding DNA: TGTGCCAGCCAAGGACAGGGGTATTCACCCCTCCACTTT. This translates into CASQGQGYSPLHF.

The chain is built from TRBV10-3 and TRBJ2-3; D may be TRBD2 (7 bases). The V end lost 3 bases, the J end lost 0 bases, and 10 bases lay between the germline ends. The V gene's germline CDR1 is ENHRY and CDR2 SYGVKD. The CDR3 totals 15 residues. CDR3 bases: TGTGCCATCAGTGAAGGGGGGGGCAGCACAGATACGCAGTATTTT. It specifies CAISEGGGSTDTQYF.

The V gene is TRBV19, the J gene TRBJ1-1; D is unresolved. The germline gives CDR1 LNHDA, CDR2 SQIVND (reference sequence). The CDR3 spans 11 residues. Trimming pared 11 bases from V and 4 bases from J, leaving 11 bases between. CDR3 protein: CAPKGGTEAFF. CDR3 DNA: TGTGCCCCTAAAGGAGGCACTGAAGCTTTCTTT.

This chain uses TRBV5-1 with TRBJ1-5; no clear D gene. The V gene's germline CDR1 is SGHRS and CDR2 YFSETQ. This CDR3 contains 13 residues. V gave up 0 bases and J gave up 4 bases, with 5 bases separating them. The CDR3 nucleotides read TGCGCCAGCAGCTTGGATCCGAATCAGCCCCAGCATTTT. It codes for CASSLDPNQPQHF.